This T cell receptor (beta chain) emerged from a study of beta chain features in type 1 diabetes. The study's findings and limits: Individuals with type 1 diabetes displayed fewer insertions and more deletions at VDJ junctions. All four CD4+ subsets from Type 1 diabetes patients carried moderately but significantly shorter TCRB CDR3s.

Notes on this clone: What it recognizes is unknown.

Every single donor gave one heparinised blood draw, and these averaged approximately 120 mL. Sorting with CD45RO/CCR7/CD25/CD127/CD95/CD27 yielded naive, central memory, regulatory and stem-like memory CD4+ cells. CDR3 length: 15 amino acids. Germline CDR1 is LGHNA and CDR2 is YNFKEQ. V was clipped by 1 base and J by 6 bases, with 14 bases between them. Reverse transcription of all isolated RNA meant that expressed TCRB transcripts were sequenced. Clones were read by immunoSEQ multiplex PCR, and TCRdb kept only the in-frame ones, dropping some. The sample has 100,000 to 150,000 clones; about 18% are singletons.

This clonotype was obtained from a man aged 18-30 years with type 1 diabetes. J is TRBJ2-3 and V is TRBV4-2; no reliable D call. Sequencing was carried out using central memory CD4+ T cells from blood. In DNA, the CDR3 is TGTGCCAGCAGCCAAGGCTTAGGGCATGGGGATACGCAGTATTTT. It encodes CASSQGLGHGDTQYF.